This TCR beta chain was sequenced for a study of blood T cells in healthy people across ages. Germline V gene data show CDR1 as MNHNY and CDR2 as SVGAGI (reference sequence). The CDR3 runs to 17 residues. The junction had 15 bases not matched to a gene; V was cut back by 8 bases and J by 7 bases. Findings and limits, study-wide: Researchers report that TCR beta diversity correlated strongly with naive T cell percentage.

Then a second PCR, running about 6 to 12 cycles, was carried out with a sample-barcoded 5' primer and a J-beta primer mix. TCRdb independently ran MiXCR on the 5' RACE reads; one entry per CDR3 protein. The data hold more than 1 million distinct CDR3 sequences, with 45% observed a single time. Points on this clonotype: Antigen: not known.

This chain uses TRBV6-6 with TRBJ2-2, with 11 bases lining up with TRBD2. The sequenced material came from blood. This sequence was found in a woman aged 55-75 years in good health. For the CDR3, the DNA is TGTGCCAGCGGCACTCGACTAGCGGGACACGTCAGCGGGGAGCTGTTTTTT. Its translation: CASGTRLAGHVSGELFF.